Listed below are T cell receptor beta chains from one sample, sequenced in a study of PD-1 blockade in classical Hodgkin lymphoma. Clones were sequenced by immunoSEQ multiplex PCR, and TCRdb holds only the in-frame ones, with some missing. The repertoire holds around 92,000 clones, approximately 83% seen once, with over 15% in the top ten. The sequences come from peripheral blood mononuclear cells (PBMCs), collected before the fourth cycle of nivolumab. All receptors come from a human donor with classical Hodgkin lymphoma. CDR3s include the opening cysteine and the closing phenylalanine or tryptophan.

V,J,length,CDR3
TRBV29-1,TRBJ1-1,10,CSVGDSEAFF
TRBV2,TRBJ2-5,14,CASSQEGGGETQYF
TRBV14,TRBJ2-7,15,CASSPAGARSYEQYF
TRBV2,TRBJ1-5,13,CASRRGGNQPQHF
TRBV10-3,TRBJ1-4,15,CAISDATGQGEKLFF
TRBV5-1,TRBJ2-5,12,CASSLTRETQYF
TRBV7-2,TRBJ1-1,15,CASSLGLGPNTEAFF
TRBV7-9,TRBJ1-1,13,CASSLVWGSEAFF
TRBV10-3,TRBJ1-1,13,CAITRERGTEAFF
TRBV6-5,TRBJ2-3,13,CAASAGEGDTQYF
TRBV5-1,TRBJ1-1,20,CASSEQGISGRWDTNTEAFF
TRBV27,TRBJ2-7,16,CASSLRATSKSLEQYF
TRBV2,TRBJ2-2,16,CASDPGLAGPTGELFF
TRBV7-8,TRBJ2-7,15,CASSLSTSGSYEQYF
TRBV5-1,TRBJ2-1,14,CASSLASEGNEQFF
TRBV7-2,TRBJ2-7,13,CASSVDRSYEQYF
TRBV5-1,TRBJ2-3,13,CASSYRSTDTQYF
TRBV10-3,TRBJ1-4,13,CAISGQTNEKLFF
TRBV28,TRBJ2-3,15,CASSRGRGSGDTQYF
TRBV28,TRBJ1-2,14,CASSAPERGPGYTF
TRBV19,TRBJ2-2,15,CASSMLGANTGELFF
TRBV15,TRBJ2-3,12,CATSRDVDTQYF
TRBV18,TRBJ2-5,16,CASSLERLNRVETQYF
TRBV18,TRBJ2-5,13,CASSPDREETQYF
TRBV4-2,TRBJ2-7,14,CASSQAGGSYEQYF
TRBV28,TRBJ2-7,12,CASRTLAPEQYF
TRBV5-6,TRBJ1-1,12,CASSAGQVEAFF